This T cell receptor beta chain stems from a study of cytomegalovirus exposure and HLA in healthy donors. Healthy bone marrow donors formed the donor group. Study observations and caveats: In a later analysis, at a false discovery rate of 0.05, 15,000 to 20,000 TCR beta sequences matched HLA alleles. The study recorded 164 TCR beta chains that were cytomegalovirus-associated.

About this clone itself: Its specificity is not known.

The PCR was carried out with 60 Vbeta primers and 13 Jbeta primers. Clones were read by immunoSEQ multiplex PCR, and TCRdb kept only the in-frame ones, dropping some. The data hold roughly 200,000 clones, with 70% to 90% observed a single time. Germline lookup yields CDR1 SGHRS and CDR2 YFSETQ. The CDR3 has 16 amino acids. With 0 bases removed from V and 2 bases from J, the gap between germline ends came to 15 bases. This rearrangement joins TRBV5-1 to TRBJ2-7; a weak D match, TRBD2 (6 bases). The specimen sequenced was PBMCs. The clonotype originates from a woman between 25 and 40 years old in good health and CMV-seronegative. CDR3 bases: TGCGCCAGCAGCTTGGCCATAGCGGACTCTCCCTACGAGCAGTACTTC. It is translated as CASSLAIADSPYEQYF. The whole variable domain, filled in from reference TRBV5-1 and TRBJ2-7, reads KAGVTQTPRYLIKTRGQQVTLSCSPISGHRSVSWYQQTPGQGLQFLFEYFSETQRNKGNFPGRFSGRQFSNSRSEMNVSTLELGDSALYLCASSLAIADSPYEQYFGPGTRLTVT.